Sequencing of this TCR beta chain was carried out in a study of blood T cells in healthy people across ages. Concerning this clonotype itself: Its antigen remains unidentified.

General observations from the study: Both higher diversity and more naive CD4+ cells marked long-lived donors when set against aged donors. Using unsorted PBMCs precluded a conclusive naive versus antigen-experienced comparison.

Next came a second PCR, run for about 7 to 12 cycles, which used a sample-barcoded 5' primer along with a J-beta primer mix. The yield of each sample was at least 2.5 million CDR3-containing paired-end reads. In TCRdb, the 5' RACE reads were re-called with MiXCR into one record per CDR3 protein. The sample lists 2 million or so distinct CDR3 sequences, roughly 49% occurring once. Material: blood. The clonotype comes from a woman aged 40-49 years in good health.

The CDR3 is CSAPGQGPSHGTEAFF. CDR3 in DNA: TGCAGTGCTCCTGGACAGGGGCCAAGTCATGGAACTGAAGCTTTCTTT. The chain combines TRBV20-1 with TRBJ1-1; TRBD1 matches at 9 bases. Per the germline V gene, CDR1 is DFQATT and CDR2 is SNEGSKA (reference sequence). The CDR3 length is 16 residues. The junction had 15 bases not matched to a gene; V was cut back by 5 bases and J by 5 bases.